One and the same sample provided the 30 T cell receptor beta chains below, sequenced in a study of T cells after yellow fever vaccination. TCRdb reprocessed the 5' RACE reads via MiXCR and lists one record per CDR3 protein. The sample holds nearly 300,000 distinct CDR3 sequences; around 8.6% are singletons and the top ten take 3% to 4%. The input for sequencing was CD4+ T cells sorted from PBMCs, taken 5 days after the yellow fever booster vaccination. Receptors originate from a man younger than 30 who received the YFV17D yellow fever vaccine.

This clonotype occurred a few times. The J gene is TRBJ2-1, the V gene TRBV24-1; 9 positions agree with TRBD2. CDR3 length: 16 amino acids. V was clipped by 1 base and J by 4 bases; unmatched bases: 4. In germline, CDR1 is KGHDR, CDR2 SFDVKD. This chain's CDR3 is CATSDFGGGGYNEQFF. DNA for the CDR3: TGTGCCACCAGTGATTTCGGCGGGGGGGGTTACAATGAGCAGTTCTTC.

The chain recombines TRBV5-1 with TRBJ2-7, with D possibly matching TRBD2 (5 bases). The germline V and J ends were trimmed by 2 bases and 3 bases, with 12 bases remaining between them. This CDR3 spans 14 amino acids. The germline gives CDR1 SGHRS, CDR2 YFSETQ. The CDR3 coding sequence is TGCGCCAGCAGCTTAAGCGGCCTAGGCTACGAGCAGTACTTC. Protein product: CASSLSGLGYEQYF.

This chain connects TRBV5-4 to TRBJ2-7; maybe TRBD1 (5 bases). The CDR3 runs to 16 residues. Germline V gene data show CDR1 as SGHNT and CDR2 as YYREEE (reference sequence). Trimming pared 0 bases from V and 1 base from J, leaving 14 bases between. CDR3 loop: CASSLGRGAPSYEQYF. CDR3 DNA sequence: TGTGCCAGCAGCTTGGGTAGGGGTGCCCCTTCCTACGAGCAGTACTTC.

The table lists this clonotype with a few counts. The chain uses TRBV6-1 and TRBJ2-2; D call uncertain. V was clipped by 10 bases and J by 4 bases, with 16 bases between them. Germline V lookup: CDR1 MNHNS, CDR2 SASEGT. The CDR3 length is 14 residues. CDR3 sequence: CATVRSHATGELFF. CDR3 DNA: TGTGCCACAGTTAGGTCGCACGCCACCGGGGAGCTGTTTTTT.

In this sample, this clonotype turned up many times. The V call is TRBV12-3 or TRBV12-4, the J call TRBJ1-6, with D possibly being TRBD1 (5 bases). The CDR3 is 17 amino acids. With 6 bases removed from V and 3 bases from J, the gap between germline ends came to 18 bases. CDR3 loop: CASSHLGVSRYNSPLHF. The DNA for the CDR3 is TGTGCCAGCAGCCATTTGGGGGTCTCCCGCTATAATTCACCCCTCCACTTT.

The chain carries TRBV4-1 and TRBJ2-2, with 13 bases that match TRBD2. The CDR3 is made up of 19 amino acids. Germline-derived CDR1 and CDR2 are MGHRA and YSYEKL. Trimming removed 0 bases from V and 1 base from J; junction bases left unmatched: 5. The CDR3 loop is CASSQDRRLAGGNTGELFF. CDR3 nucleotide sequence: TGCGCCAGCAGCCAAGATCGGAGACTAGCGGGGGGGAACACCGGGGAGCTGTTTTTT.

This clonotype showed up just a few times. The rearrangement links TRBV3-1 to TRBJ2-7; tentative D call: TRBD1 (6 bases). The CDR3 loop spans 13 amino acids. The germline V gene encodes CDR1 LGHDT and CDR2 YNNKEL (reference sequence). The V and J ends lost 0 bases and 12 bases respectively, with 15 bases between them. The chain's CDR3 is CASSQDQGSRRYF. CDR3 coding DNA: TGTGCCAGCAGCCAAGATCAGGGGAGCCGGCGGTACTTC.

Of note for this clonotype: Mismatch with germline at one junction end may stem from a read error. This chain uses TRBV7-2 with TRBJ2-1; 7 bases line up with TRBD2. Germline V gene data show CDR1 as SGHTA and CDR2 as FQGNSA. The CDR3 loop spans 17 amino acids. The CDR3, as DNA: TGTGCCAGCAGCGCCTTCCTAGCGGCCTCCTCCTACAATGAGCAGCTCTTC. As protein: CASSAFLAASSYNEQLF. Supplemented by reference TRBV7-2 and TRBJ2-1, the full variable domain reads GAGVSQSPSNKVTEKGKDVELRCDPISGHTALYWYRQSLGQGLEFLIYFQGNSAPDKSGLPSDRFSAERTGGSVSTLTIQRTQQEDSAVYLCASSAFLAASSYNEQLFGPGTRLTVL.

This clonotype was seen a handful of times. V usage is TRBV6-2 or TRBV6-3 and J usage is TRBJ2-3; unclear D gene. The CDR3 is 12 amino acids. Germline V gives CDR1 MNHEY, CDR2 SVGEGT. V lost 3 bases and J 7 bases, leaving 8 bases between the germline ends. CDR3 sequence (DNA): TGTGCCAGCAGTTATAGTACACATACGCAGTATTTT. Protein: CASSYSTHTQYF.

This clonotype was observed a single time. The V call is TRBV2, the J call TRBJ1-1; D not certain. Germline values: CDR1 SNHLY, CDR2 FYNNEI. V lost 4 bases and J lost 4, with 16 bases in between. This CDR3 region has 15 residues. CDR3 residues: CASSGGRPRGTEAFF. The CDR3 bases are TGTGCCAGCAGTGGAGGGAGGCCACGGGGCACTGAAGCTTTCTTT. The full variable domain, its missing parts supplied by reference TRBV2 and TRBJ1-1, is EPEVTQTPSHQVTQMGQEVILRCVPISNHLYFYWYRQILGQKVEFLVSFYNNEISEKSEIFDDQFSVERPDGSNFTLKIRSTKLEDSAMYFCASSGGRPRGTEAFFGQGTRLTVV.

This clonotype occurred a few times. The J gene is TRBJ2-3, the V gene TRBV5-1, with D maybe TRBD1 (5 bases). The germline V and J ends were trimmed by 0 bases and 4 bases, with 12 bases remaining between them. The CDR3 is 15 amino acids. The germline CDR1 and CDR2 sequences are SGHRS and YFSETQ. The CDR3 bases are TGCGCCAGCAGCTTGGGTGGACAAGCTTCAGATACGCAGTATTTT. Translating it yields CASSLGGQASDTQYF.

This chain joins TRBV4-2 and TRBJ2-5; the D call may be TRBD1 or TRBD2 (5 bases each). Looked up from germline, CDR1 is LGHNA and CDR2 is YNFKEQ. The V end lost 5 bases, the J end lost 0 bases, and 16 bases lay between the germline ends. This CDR3 region has 16 residues. CDR3 residues: CASSAQKGTDQETQYF. The CDR3 bases are TGTGCCAGCAGCGCCCAGAAAGGGACCGACCAAGAGACCCAGTACTTC.

The chain couples TRBV6-5 to TRBJ1-4; 9 bases align to TRBD1. J gave up 6 bases and V 2 bases, and 7 bases lay outside the gene matches. The length of the CDR3 is 16 residues. Germline V gene lookup returns CDR1 MNHEY and CDR2 SVGAGI. The CDR3 bases are TGTGCCAGCAGTTACAGTGTACAGGGGGCCGATGAAAAACTGTTTTTT. It specifies CASSYSVQGADEKLFF.

There are a few counts of this clonotype. The chain employs TRBV10-3 and TRBJ1-5, with D unresolved. The V end was cut by 0 bases, the J end by 6 bases, with 9 bases between. Germline assignment: CDR1 ENHRY and CDR2 SYGVKD. CDR3 size: 14 residues. The CDR3 region has the DNA TGTGCCATCAGTGAGTCGGTCTTTGGTCAGCCCCAGCATTTT. Its protein product is CAISESVFGQPQHF.

V usage is TRBV2 and J usage is TRBJ2-6; D unclear. Germline V gives CDR1 SNHLY, CDR2 FYNNEI. CDR3 length: 17 residues. V lost 6 bases, J lost 0 bases, and 15 bases lay in between. The CDR3 loop is CASREFGVHSGANVLTF. CDR3 DNA: TGTGCCAGCAGGGAGTTTGGAGTCCACTCTGGGGCCAACGTCCTGACTTTC. The variable domain in full, with the rest retrieved from reference TRBV2 and TRBJ2-6, is EPEVTQTPSHQVTQMGQEVILRCVPISNHLYFYWYRQILGQKVEFLVSFYNNEISEKSEIFDDQFSVERPDGSNFTLKIRSTKLEDSAMYFCASREFGVHSGANVLTFGAGSRLTVL.

This clonotype was counted only a few times. The rearrangement uses TRBV15 and TRBJ2-7, with D possibly matching TRBD2 (6 bases). In germline, CDR1 is LNHNV, CDR2 YYDKDF (reference sequence). The V and J ends lost 4 bases and 5 bases respectively, with 12 bases between them. The length of the CDR3 is 13 residues. The CDR3 here is CATSTYGGNEQYF. The CDR3 coding sequence is TGTGCCACCAGCACCTACGGGGGTAACGAGCAGTACTTC.

This clonotype was detected only a few times. The V call is TRBV7-6, the J call TRBJ2-6; no clear D. Germline CDR1 and CDR2: SGHVS and FNYEAQ. The CDR3 consists of 14 residues. V was trimmed by 6 bases and J by 2 bases, leaving 8 bases between them. CDR3 bases: TGTGCCAGCAGGGAAAGGGCTGGGGCCAACGTCCTGACTTTC. Protein: CASRERAGANVLTF.

This clonotype showed up just a few times. The chain joins TRBV5-1 to TRBJ2-3, with D possibly TRBD1 on 7 matching bases. The CDR3 sequence is 14 residues long. Per the germline V gene, CDR1 is SGHRS and CDR2 is YFSETQ. Trimming cost V 3 bases and J 6 bases, with 14 bases left between them. This chain's CDR3 is CASSSVEGADTQYF. The CDR3 nucleotides are TGCGCCAGCAGCTCCGTGGAGGGGGCGGATACGCAGTATTTT.

This clonotype was seen only a few times. As DNA, the CDR3 is TGTGCCAGCAGTGTAAGGCGGATTAGCAATCAGCCCCAGCATTTT. Translation gives CASSVRRISNQPQHF. The chain is built from TRBV2 and TRBJ1-5, with D uncertain. The CDR3 totals 15 residues. V lost 4 bases to trimming and J lost 0 bases, with 10 bases between them. Germline V CDR1 and CDR2: SNHLY, FYNNEI.

Remarks on this clonotype: Compared with germline, one end of the junction differs, possibly owing to a read error. The V and J genes are TRBV7-7 and TRBJ2-6; D is perhaps TRBD1 or TRBD2 (5 bases each). Germline V lookup: CDR1 SSHAT, CDR2 FNYEAQ (reference sequence). This CDR3 is built from 19 residues. The CDR3 DNA is TGTGCTAGCAGCCCAGACCGAAGGGGCACTAGCTCTGGGGCCAACGTCCTGACTTTC. Translating gives CASSPDRRGTSSGANVLTF.

This clonotype was recorded a few times. The V gene is TRBV10-3, the J gene TRBJ2-1, with 8 bases fitting TRBD1. CDR3 length: 14 amino acids. Germline V gene sequence: CDR1 ENHRY, CDR2 SYGVKD. Losses at the gene ends were 6 bases for V and 2 bases for J; bases not matched to a gene: 3. CDR3 DNA: TGTGCCATCAGCGGACAGGGCCCCTACAATGAGCAGTTCTTC. It yields the protein CAISGQGPYNEQFF.

This clonotype was observed at least ten times. V gene TRBV5-1 combines with J gene TRBJ1-2; TRBD1 agrees at 8 bases. Germline V gene lookup returns CDR1 SGHRS and CDR2 YFSETQ. V was clipped by 4 bases and J by 7 bases; unmatched bases: 9. The CDR3 spans 14 residues. The CDR3 nucleotides read TGCGCCAGCAGCGCCCGACAGGGGAGATCTGGCTACACCTTC. Translation: CASSARQGRSGYTF.

The chain uses TRBV20-1 and TRBJ2-6; 10 bases fit TRBD2. V lost 1 base, J lost 2 bases, and 2 bases stayed unmatched. This CDR3 has 16 residues. The germline CDR1 and CDR2 sequences are DFQATT and SNEGSKA (reference sequence). CDR3 protein: CSARVSGGAGANVLTF. The CDR3, as DNA: TGCAGTGCTAGAGTAAGCGGGGGGGCTGGGGCCAACGTCCTGACTTTC.

CDR3 sequence reads: CASSFMGGVNTEAFF. CDR3 in DNA: TGCGCCAGCAGCTTCATGGGGGGCGTGAACACTGAAGCTTTCTTT. J is TRBJ1-1 and V is TRBV5-1, with D maybe TRBD1 (6 bases). V was trimmed by 2 bases and J by 0 bases, leaving 11 bases between them. CDR3 length: 15 amino acids. CDR1 and CDR2 (germline): SGHRS, YFSETQ.

This clonotype was counted only a few times. This chain uses TRBV6-6 with TRBJ2-3; possibly TRBD1 or TRBD2 for D (5 bases each). There are 12 residues in the CDR3. V lost 10 bases and J lost 6, with 14 bases in between. CDR1 MNHNY and CDR2 SVGAGI come from the germline V gene (reference sequence). The CDR3 bases are TGTGCCACCGTACAGGACTCGGATACGCAGTATTTT. It encodes CATVQDSDTQYF.

V gene TRBV30 combines with J gene TRBJ1-2; D unresolved. The germline gives CDR1 GTSNPN, CDR2 SVGIG (reference sequence). The length of the CDR3 is 13 residues. The germline V and J ends were trimmed by 3 bases and 4 bases, with 12 bases remaining between them. The CDR3 is CAWSSGVGYGYTF. The CDR3 coding sequence is TGTGCCTGGAGCTCAGGAGTCGGCTATGGCTACACCTTC.

This clonotype occurred a few times. The chain uses TRBV9 and TRBJ1-2; D gene unclear. Germline V gives CDR1 SGDLS, CDR2 YYNGEE. Trimming shortened V by 0 bases and J by 4 bases, and 13 bases separated the two germline ends. CDR3 size: 15 residues. The CDR3 DNA follows: TGTGCCAGCAGCGTAGATGGCAGTCTACCCTATGGCTACACCTTC. It translates to CASSVDGSLPYGYTF. The complete variable domain, with remaining parts taken from reference TRBV9 and TRBJ1-2, reads DSGVTQTPKHLITATGQRVTLRCSPRSGDLSVYWYQQSLDQGLQFLIQYYNGEERAKGNILERFSAQQFPDLHSELNLSSLELGDSALYFCASSVDGSLPYGYTFGSGTRLTVV.

This clonotype has a count of ten or more. The V call is TRBV7-9, the J call TRBJ2-7, with a weak D call TRBD2 (6 bases). CDR1 is SEHNR, CDR2 FQNEAQ, per germline (reference sequence). V was trimmed by 3 bases and J by 0 bases, leaving 9 bases between them. The CDR3 extends over 14 amino acids. CDR3 sequence (DNA): TGTGCCAGCAGCTTTAGCGGACTCTCCTACGAGCAGTACTTC. This sequence encodes CASSFSGLSYEQYF.

The chain's CDR3 is CASSYLDRGYEQYF. DNA of the CDR3: TGTGCCAGCAGTTACCTAGACAGGGGCTACGAGCAGTACTTC. The chain recombines TRBV6-5 with TRBJ2-7, with 8 nucleotides matching TRBD1. This CDR3 region has 14 residues. Per the germline V gene, CDR1 is MNHEY and CDR2 is SVGAGI. J was trimmed by 3 bases and V by 2 bases; bases with no gene match: 3.

Ten or more counts support this clonotype. This sequence joins TRBV12-3 or TRBV12-4 and TRBJ1-1, with 7 bases aligning to TRBD1. Trimming cost V 11 bases and J 0 bases; bases outside gene matches: 9. CDR3 size: 14 residues. CDR3 nucleotide sequence: TGTGCCCAGGGGGGGGTCCATATGAACACTGAAGCTTTCTTT. It yields the protein CAQGGVHMNTEAFF.